The 13 T cell receptor beta chains presented below share a single source sample, sequenced in a study of radiotherapy plus CTLA-4 blockade in lung cancer. Assay used: immunoSEQ multiplex PCR; TCRdb lists only in-frame clones, some missing. The table has around 37,000 clones, under 85% seen once. The sequences come from peripheral blood, collected from a patient treated with radiotherapy plus ipilimumab. The receptors come from a human donor with non-small cell lung cancer that progressed on radiotherapy plus ipilimumab.

V is TRBV4-1 and J is TRBJ1-4; no reliable D call. Germline V gene data show CDR1 as MGHRA and CDR2 as YSYEKL. The CDR3 length is 16 residues. Trimming stripped 1 base from V and 3 bases from J, with 12 bases between. CDR3 sequence (DNA): TGCGCCAGCAGCCAAGCTTACAGAGACTCTAATGAAAAACTGTTTTTT. Protein sequence: CASSQAYRDSNEKLFF.

The J gene is TRBJ2-3, the V gene TRBV9, with D unclear. V was cut by 0 bases and J by 4 bases, with 6 bases left in between. CDR1 is SGDLS and CDR2 is YYNGEE in the germline V gene. The CDR3 is 13 amino acids. The CDR3 reads CASSVGEADTQYF. For the CDR3, the DNA is TGTGCCAGCAGCGTAGGGGAAGCAGATACGCAGTATTTT.

This clone was observed a few times. This rearrangement joins TRBV5-4 to TRBJ1-1; a possible D gene is TRBD1 (6 bases). The V gene's germline CDR1 is SGHNT and CDR2 YYREEE (reference sequence). This CDR3 is built from 15 residues. The germline V and J ends were trimmed by 2 bases and 3 bases, with 14 bases remaining between them. As DNA, the CDR3 is TGTGCCAGCAGCTTAACACAGGGTGGGGACACTGAAGCTTTCTTT. Its translation is CASSLTQGGDTEAFF. Looking up the rest from reference TRBV5-4 and TRBJ1-1 gives the full variable domain: ETGVTQSPTHLIKTRGQQVTLRCSSQSGHNTVSWYQQALGQGPQFIFQYYREEENGRGNFPPRFSGLQFPNYSSELNVNALELDDSALYLCASSLTQGGDTEAFFGQGTRLTVV.

V gene TRBV10-2 combines with J gene TRBJ2-7, with 10 nucleotides matching TRBD1. The V and J ends lost 6 bases and 7 bases, in that order; junction bases with no gene match: 3. The CDR3 runs 12 residues. Germline CDR1 and CDR2: WSHSY and SAAADI. The DNA of the CDR3 is TGCGCCAGCAGAGGACAGGGGGGAGAGCAGTACTTC. Amino acids: CASRGQGGEQYF.

The chain combines TRBV27 with TRBJ2-1, with TRBD2 matching 7 bases. The CDR3 length is 17 residues. CDR1 and CDR2 (germline): MNHEY, SMNVEV (reference sequence). V lost 2 bases, J lost 8 bases, and 15 bases stayed unmatched. The CDR3 is CASSLISGGRRGDEQFF. In DNA form, the CDR3 reads TGTGCCAGCAGTTTAATATCCGGCGGGAGAAGGGGCGATGAGCAGTTCTTC.

In this sample, this clone turned up a few times. The rearrangement uses TRBV5-1 and TRBJ2-1, with D perhaps matching TRBD1 or TRBD2 (5 bases each). This CDR3 comprises 16 residues. With 1 base removed from V and 4 bases from J, the gap between germline ends came to 15 bases. CDR1 SGHRS and CDR2 YFSETQ come from the germline V gene. This CDR3 reads CASSLSRGAFYNEQFF. In DNA form, the CDR3 reads TGCGCCAGCAGCTTGTCAAGGGGAGCATTTTACAATGAGCAGTTCTTC.

This clone was observed a few times. At one end the junction does not follow the germline gene, possibly because of a read error. The chain is built from TRBV7-8 and TRBJ2-1; no clear D. CDR3 length equals 11 residues. Germline values: CDR1 SGHVS, CDR2 FQNEAQ. This CDR3 is CASSSFNEQFF. CDR3 in DNA: TGTGCCAGCAGCTCCTTCAATGAGCAGTTCTTC.

The chain links TRBV28 to TRBJ1-2; D may be TRBD1 (5 bases). V dropped 6 bases and J dropped 6 bases, with 17 bases sitting between them. Germline values: CDR1 MDHEN, CDR2 SYDVKM. The CDR3 is 14 residues long. Written as DNA, the CDR3 is TGTGCCAGCAGGACAAGTGACAGAGCGCATGGCTACACCTTC. Its protein product is CASRTSDRAHGYTF.

The CDR3 DNA is TGCGCCAGCAGTCAAACTCCCCCCACCATATATTTT. Amino acids: CASSQTPPTIYF. J is TRBJ1-3 and V is TRBV23-1; D gene uncertain. TRBV23-1 is annotated as an ORF whose role is uncertain. This CDR3 has 12 residues. Trimming took 2 bases from V and 9 from J, leaving 8 bases between them.

The J gene is TRBJ2-7, the V gene TRBV11-2, with 8 bases fitting TRBD2. CDR1 and CDR2 from the germline V gene are SGHAT and FQNNGV. The CDR3 is made up of 19 amino acids. The V and J ends lost 4 bases and 1 base, in that order; junction bases with no gene match: 18. CDR3 protein: CASSSGGRGARQGSYEQYF. The CDR3 nucleotides read TGTGCCAGCAGCTCGGGGGGGAGGGGCGCCCGCCAAGGGTCCTACGAGCAGTACTTC.

The chain joins TRBV28 to TRBJ2-5; 7 bases map to TRBD1. Germline CDR1 MDHEN, CDR2 SYDVKM. V dropped 3 bases and J dropped 5; count of bases not matched to a gene: 9. The CDR3 consists of 15 residues. The CDR3 is CASSFLQGVKETQYF. For the CDR3, the DNA is TGTGCCAGCAGTTTTCTCCAGGGGGTCAAGGAGACCCAGTACTTC.

This clone is a singleton in its sample. V gene TRBV6-6 combines with J gene TRBJ2-7; a possible D gene is TRBD2 (6 bases). The germline gives CDR1 MNHNY, CDR2 SVGAGI (reference sequence). V lost 0 bases and J 3 bases, leaving 9 bases between the germline ends. CDR3 length equals 14 residues. This CDR3 reads CASSYSADYYEQYF. In DNA form, the CDR3 reads TGTGCCAGCAGTTACTCGGCGGACTACTACGAGCAGTACTTC.

The chain has TRBV7-6 and TRBJ2-1, with 9 nucleotides matching TRBD2. V was clipped by 8 bases and J by 7 bases; unmatched bases: 6. This CDR3 is built from 13 residues. The germline gives CDR1 SGHVS, CDR2 FNYEAQ. The DNA for the CDR3 is TGTGCCAGCCGCGGGGGGGCACTTAATGAGCAGTTCTTC. As protein: CASRGGALNEQFF.